What follows describes a single T cell receptor (beta chain). What it binds is not known. This CDR3 region has 14 residues. The V end lost 4 bases, the J end lost 4 bases, and 13 bases lay between the germline ends. From germline, CDR1 is KGHSH and CDR2 LQKENI. Libraries were prepared by immunoSEQ multiplex PCR; TCRdb keeps only in-frame clonotypes and omits some of them. The sample yields about 120,000 clones, roughly 90% seen once. The sample originates from a study of T cell responses to AZD1222 COVID-19 vaccine. Study at large: Second-dose recipients at about 4 or about 12 weeks were treated as one pooled group. Regarding the study as a whole: Sampling that yielded the repertoires occurred only after the peak T cell response. Mapped onto spike, vaccine-associated CD4 TCRs spanned it and were dominant at 160-218 and 743-854.

The V call is TRBV18, the J call TRBJ1-2; D is ambiguous. The sample here was peripheral blood, taken on day 0 of AZD1222 vaccination. The receptor comes from an adult in good health. CDR3 loop: CASSHGQEFYGYTF. In DNA form, the CDR3 reads TGTGCCAGCTCACACGGGCAGGAATTCTATGGCTACACCTTC.